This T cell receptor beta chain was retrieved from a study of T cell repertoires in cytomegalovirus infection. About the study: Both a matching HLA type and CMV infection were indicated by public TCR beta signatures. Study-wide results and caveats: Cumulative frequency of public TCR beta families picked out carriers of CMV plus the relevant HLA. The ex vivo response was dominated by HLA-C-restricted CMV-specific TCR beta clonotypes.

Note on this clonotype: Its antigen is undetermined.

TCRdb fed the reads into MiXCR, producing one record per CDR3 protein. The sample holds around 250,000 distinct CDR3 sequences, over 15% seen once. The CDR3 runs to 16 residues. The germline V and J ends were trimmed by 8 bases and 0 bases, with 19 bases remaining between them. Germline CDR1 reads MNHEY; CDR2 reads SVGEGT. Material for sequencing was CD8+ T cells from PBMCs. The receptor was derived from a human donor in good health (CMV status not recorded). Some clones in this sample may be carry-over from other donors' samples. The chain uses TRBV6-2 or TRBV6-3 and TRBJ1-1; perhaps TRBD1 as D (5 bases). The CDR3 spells CASSPQGTTMNTEAFF. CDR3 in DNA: TGTGCCAGCTCCCCGCAGGGAACTACGATGAACACTGAAGCTTTCTTT.